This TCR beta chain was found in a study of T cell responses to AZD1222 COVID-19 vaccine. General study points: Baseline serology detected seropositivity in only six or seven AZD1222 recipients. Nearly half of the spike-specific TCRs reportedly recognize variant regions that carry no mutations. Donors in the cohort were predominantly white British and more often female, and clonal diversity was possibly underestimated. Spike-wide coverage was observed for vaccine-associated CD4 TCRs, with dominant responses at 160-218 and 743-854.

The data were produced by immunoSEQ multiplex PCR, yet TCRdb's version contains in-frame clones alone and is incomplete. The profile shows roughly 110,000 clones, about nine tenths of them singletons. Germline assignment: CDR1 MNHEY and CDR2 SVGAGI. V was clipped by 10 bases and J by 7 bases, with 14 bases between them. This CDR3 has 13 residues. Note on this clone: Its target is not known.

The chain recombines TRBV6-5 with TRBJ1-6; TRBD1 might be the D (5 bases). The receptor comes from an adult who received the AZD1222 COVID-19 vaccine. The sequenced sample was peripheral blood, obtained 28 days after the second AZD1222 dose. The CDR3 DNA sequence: TGTGCCACCTCCGGGACGGAGAATTCACCCCTCCACTTT. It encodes CATSGTENSPLHF.